These 17 T cell receptor beta chains share one sample of origin, sequenced in a study of shared clonotypes between healthy human individuals. Clones were sequenced by immunoSEQ multiplex PCR, and TCRdb holds only the in-frame ones, with some missing. The data show some 450,000 clones, with over 60% seen just once and 9.5% to 15% held by the top ten. The sample comprised PBMCs. All receptors derive from a middle-aged woman in good health. Some clones in this sample may be carry-over from other donors' samples.

The rearrangement links TRBV18 to TRBJ1-1; no clear D gene. The CDR3 length is 13 residues. The V gene lost 4 bases and the J gene lost 4 bases, with 10 bases spanning the gap. Germline V gene lookup returns CDR1 KGHSH and CDR2 LQKENI. The CDR3 region is CASSRELGTEAFF. CDR3 coding DNA: TGTGCCAGCTCACGGGAACTTGGCACTGAAGCTTTCTTT.

This clone was counted a few times. V and J are TRBV18 and TRBJ1-1; 7 bases fit TRBD1. Germline-derived CDR1 and CDR2 are KGHSH and LQKENI. Trimming cost V 3 bases and J 5 bases; bases outside gene matches: 12. The CDR3 is made up of 16 amino acids. CDR3 region: CASSPNRGDRRTEAFF. The CDR3 DNA reads as TGTGCCAGCTCACCGAACAGGGGAGATAGGAGGACTGAAGCTTTCTTT. Supplemented by reference TRBV18 and TRBJ1-1, the full variable domain reads NAGVMQNPRHLVRRRGQEARLRCSPMKGHSHVYWYRQLPEEGLKFMVYLQKENIIDESGMPKERFSAEFPKEGPSILRIQQVVRGDSAAYFCASSPNRGDRRTEAFFGQGTRLTVV.

The chain joins TRBV7-6 to TRBJ2-7; D is possibly TRBD2 (6 bases). The germline gives CDR1 SGHVS, CDR2 FNYEAQ. The CDR3 has 15 residues. V was trimmed by 5 bases and J by 0 bases, leaving 14 bases between them. The CDR3 reads CASSRSSGSSYEQYF. In nucleotides, the CDR3 is TGTGCCAGCAGCCGAAGTAGCGGCAGCTCCTACGAGCAGTACTTC.

V usage is TRBV12-5 and J usage is TRBJ2-5, with 10 bases lining up with TRBD2. The V gene's germline CDR1 is LGHNT and CDR2 FRNRAP. The ends lost 6 bases at V and 3 bases at J; junction bases unmatched: 22. The CDR3 runs 20 residues. DNA for the CDR3: TGTGCTAGTGGCCCAGTCCCGGGACAAGTCCTAGCGGGAGCCGAAGAGACCCAGTACTTC. It specifies CASGPVPGQVLAGAEETQYF. The variable domain in full, with the rest retrieved from reference TRBV12-5 and TRBJ2-5, is DARVTQTPRHKVTEMGQEVTMRCQPILGHNTVFWYRQTMMQGLELLAYFRNRAPLDDSGMPKDRFSAEMPDATLATLKIQPSEPRDSAVYFCASGPVPGQVLAGAEETQYFGPGTRLLVL.

Details on this clone: Other DNA sequences in this sample translate to the same CDR3. The chain carries TRBV11-2 and TRBJ2-7; TRBD1 matches at 7 bases. CDR3 length equals 14 residues. Germline V CDR1 and CDR2: SGHAT, FQNNGV. After removal of 5 bases from V and 0 bases from J, the junction contained 4 bases not matched to a gene. DNA for the CDR3: TGTGCCAGCAGCCCAGGGGGTTCCTCCTACGAGCAGTACTTC. As protein: CASSPGGSSYEQYF.

The chain uses TRBV5-4 and TRBJ2-2; TRBD1 matches 7 bases. Per the germline V gene, CDR1 is SGHNT and CDR2 is YYREEE (reference sequence). The ends lost 6 bases at V and 4 bases at J; junction bases unmatched: 6. The CDR3 extends over 14 amino acids. The DNA of the CDR3 is TGTGCCAGCACCCCTAACAGGGGCACCGGGGAGCTGTTTTTT. It translates to CASTPNRGTGELFF.

The chain uses TRBV5-1 and TRBJ1-1; D might be TRBD1 (5 bases). The ends were cut back, 4 bases at V and 12 bases at J, with 19 bases in the middle. The CDR3 contains 13 residues. Germline V CDR1 and CDR2: SGHRS, YFSETQ. CDR3 amino acids: CASSPISGRGTFF. CDR3 nucleotide sequence: TGCGCCAGCAGCCCTATTTCGGGAAGGGGAACTTTCTTT.

The rearrangement uses TRBV5-3 and TRBJ2-7; D remains unclear. TRBV5-3 belongs to the ORF category, with a function that is uncertain. V lost 1 base and J 3 bases, leaving 8 bases between the germline ends. The CDR3 is made up of 13 amino acids. This CDR3 reads CARSLQDGYEQYF. CDR3 coding DNA: TGTGCCAGAAGCTTGCAGGACGGCTACGAGCAGTACTTC.

This clone was seen a few times. The V and J genes are TRBV10-3 and TRBJ2-1; D may be TRBD2 (5 bases). CDR3 length: 14 amino acids. The V end was cut by 6 bases, the J end by 6 bases, with 15 bases between. Germline assignment: CDR1 ENHRY and CDR2 SYGVKD. CDR3 residues: CAIRASSPLNEQFF. CDR3 in DNA: TGTGCCATCAGGGCTAGCTCCCCTCTCAATGAGCAGTTCTTC.

This chain uses TRBV7-3 with TRBJ2-2; D is ambiguous. V was shortened by 5 bases and J by 4 bases, with 11 bases between the two germline ends. Germline V gene sequence: CDR1 SGHTA, CDR2 FQGTGA. The CDR3 is 14 residues long. The chain's CDR3 is CASSPQTLTGELFF. The CDR3 nucleotides read TGTGCCAGCAGCCCACAAACCCTCACCGGGGAGCTGTTTTTT.

The count of this clone is one. The gene calls are TRBV10-3 and TRBJ2-1, with TRBD1 as a possible D gene (5 bases). The CDR3 length is 13 residues. V gave up 3 bases and J gave up 12 bases, with 15 bases separating them. CDR1 ENHRY and CDR2 SYGVKD come from the germline V gene. This CDR3 is CAISDNPDKVQFF. DNA of the CDR3: TGTGCCATCAGTGACAACCCGGACAAGGTGCAGTTCTTC.

About this clone: Possible read error: a much larger clone is one base away. The rearrangement uses TRBV28 and TRBJ2-7; no firm D call. There are 11 residues in the CDR3. Germline lookup yields CDR1 MDHEN and CDR2 SYDVKM. The V and J ends lost 3 bases and 3 bases respectively, with 3 bases between them. CDR3 coding DNA: TGTGCCAGCAGTTTTTACTACGAGCAGTACTTC. Translation gives CASSFYYEQYF.

V is TRBV11-2 and J is TRBJ2-5; D remains ambiguous. Trimming shortened V by 1 base and J by 1 base, and 10 bases separated the two germline ends. Germline values: CDR1 SGHAT, CDR2 FQNNGV. The CDR3 runs 15 residues. The CDR3 reads CASSLGGSRQETQYF. The CDR3 DNA is TGTGCCAGCAGCTTAGGGGGAAGCCGCCAAGAGACCCAGTACTTC.

The rearrangement joins TRBV18 to TRBJ2-7; 8 bases map to TRBD1. This CDR3 has 15 residues. Germline CDR1 reads KGHSH; CDR2 reads LQKENI. J was trimmed by 0 bases and V by 3 bases; bases with no gene match: 4. DNA of the CDR3: TGTGCCAGCTCACCCGGGACAGGCAGCTCCTACGAGCAGTACTTC. Its translation is CASSPGTGSSYEQYF.

This sequence joins TRBV30 and TRBJ1-2; no firm D call. Looked up from germline, CDR1 is GTSNPN and CDR2 is SVGIG (reference sequence). V dropped 2 bases and J dropped 6 bases, with 25 bases sitting between them. This CDR3 spans 17 amino acids. In DNA form, the CDR3 reads TGTGCCTGGAGTTCGGCCGAGGAGGGCCTGTATGGGGATGGCTACACCTTC. Translation: CAWSSAEEGLYGDGYTF.

The sample holds one count of this clone. A far larger clone is a single base away, which makes a read error likely. CDR3 region: CTTSRGETATNEKLFF. In DNA form, the CDR3 reads TGTACCACCAGCAGAGGTGAAACTGCAACTAATGAAAAACTGTTTTTT. V and J are TRBV15 and TRBJ1-4; D unclear. Germline loops: CDR1 LNHNV, CDR2 YYDKDF (reference sequence). The CDR3 spans 16 residues.

This clone was counted between two and nine times. V and J are TRBV27 and TRBJ2-3; D is perhaps TRBD1 or TRBD2 (6 bases each). V was cut by 6 bases and J by 2 bases, with 18 bases left in between. The CDR3 sequence is 16 residues long. CDR1 MNHEY and CDR2 SMNVEV come from the germline V gene (reference sequence). Here the CDR3 DNA reads TGTGCCAGCAGGGGGGGCAGGAGAGGTGTCACAGATACGCAGTATTTT. Its translation: CASRGGRRGVTDTQYF.